This T cell receptor beta chain was observed in a study of cytomegalovirus exposure and HLA in healthy donors (dated by TCRdb to about 2017). Regarding the study in general: In an earlier analysis of 587 of the donors, approximately 300 Gb of sequence data and some 100 million unique TCR beta sequences from about 179 million T cells were reported. In a later genetic analysis, genome-wide SNP genotypes for about 55% of the 666 donors were used, and that subset was treated as a discovery cohort. Donor age, sex, ethnicity and CMV serostatus were collected together with the repertoire data. The study used immunosequencing to profile the T cell repertoires of under 700 subjects and linked those repertoires to cytomegalovirus serostatus. Across about 380 genotyped donors of the cohort, an average of about 220,000 unique TCR beta nucleotide sequences per donor were sequenced, and approximately 19% of those sequences were non-productive. The genetic ancestry cluster associated with self-reported Caucasian donors included 81% of the roughly 390 genotyped donors. The study aimed to test whether cataloging public T cell receptors could reveal signatures of past pathogen exposure. Typing coverage differed by locus: A, B, C, DRB1 and DQB1 were typed in roughly 629-630 donors, DQA1 in approximately 520, DPA1 in approximately 610, and DPB1 in 400 to 480. To decide whether each TCR beta V gene segment behaved as functional or pseudogenic, an earlier analysis of some 540 of the donors relied on high-throughput TCR beta sequencing. Every repertoire in the discovery cohort had been generated on one and the same sequencing platform. The later analysis used no new phenotypic data to find candidate immune exposures, relying instead on TCR beta sequences and their occurrence across donors. To predict cytomegalovirus infection status, the study brought together high-throughput TCR immunosequencing, statistical association of individual TCRs with disease status, and machine learning. To study patterns of TCR occurrence, a later analysis re-analyzed previously published TCR beta repertoires from 666 donors and added high-resolution HLA genotyping. Four or five DR-DQ haplotypes were handled as single units for association and clustering because linkage in the cohort was strong. Class I and class II HLA loci were covered by the typing at four-digit resolution. An early release that covered approximately 600 HLA-typed donors contained 250 to 350 gigabases of sequencing data and about 93 million unique TCR sequences. Along with the 666-subject first cohort, a separate validation cohort of over 90 different subjects was used. Broader findings and caveats from the paper: The earlier analysis of approximately 590 of the donors excluded over 15 rarely observed V segments, including chromosome 9 orphons, because counts were too low. For the cohort, immune exposure information was limited to CMV serostatus. Roughly uniform sequencing depth across donors was assumed in presence/absence analyses, although this assumption may not hold. A later analysis reported that several top co-occurrence clusters appeared linked to parvovirus B19, influenza, CMV and Epstein-Barr virus. Cytomegalovirus status was reported to be diagnosed by the classifier with high specificity and sensitivity in both the original and validation cohorts. Because HLA typing was missing for some donors at each locus, association tests included only the typed subset. Most TCR sequences were seen in very few donors, while some public TCRs were found in many individuals. This cohort had only TCR beta chains sequenced, and the lack of alpha or paired-chain data limited which features could be detected. The sequencing pipeline was judged likely to have produced a cluster of highly shared sequence variants as a technical artifact. Some IMGT-functional V segments, including TRBV6-2 and TRBV6-3, could not be told apart with the 87-base-pair reads, so those segments were excluded. According to the authors, the approach could potentially be generalized to other disease states and immunological phenotypes. An association between a missense DCLRE1C variant and V-gene and J-gene trimming of TCR beta chains was found in a later genetic analysis and replicated in an independent cohort. A later genetic analysis reported fewer N-insertions in productive TCRs among donors in an Asian-associated ancestry cluster than the roughly 620-donor mean. According to a later analysis, most CMV-associated TCR beta chains appeared to be HLA-restricted, and the HLA associations seemed to be driven largely by CMV exposure. In an earlier analysis of approximately 590 of the donors, most TCR beta V segments appeared in productive rearrangements about 90% or about 30% of the time, broadly matching IMGT annotations. At a false discovery rate of 0.05, a later analysis linked some 18,000 TCR beta sequences to specific HLA alleles. A further reported finding was that TCR beta sequences accurately predicted the HLA-A and HLA-B alleles for most subjects in the first cohort. A later analysis found that TCR association rates varied across HLA loci, with DRB1 alleles showing the most associated TCRs and HLA-C alleles the fewest. A later analysis found that HLA-associated TCR beta chains were more clonally expanded and had lower generation probabilities than equally common non-associated chains. Linkage disequilibrium might explain the correlated functional status among segregating V segments, but an unknown experimental factor could not be excluded. Strong co-occurrence of HLA alleles, especially DR and DQ, made assigning TCR associations to individual alleles difficult. The study listed 164 TCR beta chains as associated with cytomegalovirus. In vitro tests confirmed that a few of the cytomegalovirus-associated TCR beta chains recognize cytomegalovirus antigens.

This clone turned up a few times. The antigen this receptor binds is unknown. Base qualities are not recorded, but no much larger clone differs from it by a single base. Receptors were amplified or captured by the immunoSEQ multiplex PCR assay. A mixture of 60 forward primers for TCR Vbeta segments and 13 reverse primers for TCR Jbeta segments was used in the multiplex PCR. The CDR3 region of rearranged TCR beta genes was amplified from genomic DNA by a multiplex PCR assay. On the Illumina HiSeq System, the amplified TCR beta libraries were sequenced as 87-base-pair reads. The original methods were these. Across the 500 to 850 repertoires, a later analysis counted 80 million or so unique TCR beta chains, approximately 10 million of which were shared by at least two donors. Raw reads were error-corrected and collapsed into unique sequences by a nearest-neighbor algorithm in which closely related sequences were merged to remove PCR and sequencing errors. Alignment of CDR3 sequences to IMGT reference sequences was used to assign V, D and J gene segments. For a sequence to be retained, a match of at least six nucleotides was required to both a V gene segment and a J gene segment. A rearrangement was called productive if the CDR3 had no stop codons and remained in frame with V and J, and every other rearrangement was called non-productive. Following IMGT convention, CDR3 was defined as the stretch from the second conserved V-encoded cysteine up to the conserved J-encoded phenylalanine. Sequences without an unambiguous match to a single V gene segment were excluded from the earlier analysis of a few hundred of the donors. An earlier analysis of several hundred of the donors classified V segments as functional when productive rearrangements were above 56.7% and as segregating when the standard deviation between donors was above 5%. A statistical classification framework was built for diagnosing cytomegalovirus status from the catalog of TCR beta chain sequences. In a later analysis, V and J genes were assigned by comparing TCR nucleotide sequences against IMGT/GENE-DB human TR gene sequences. The TCRdist pipeline was used in a later analysis to assign CDR3 sequences and most-parsimonious VDJ recombination scenarios. A later analysis defined each TCR beta chain by its CDR3 amino acid sequence plus V-gene family, and excluded reads lacking a unique V-gene family. In a later analysis, approximately 640 highly shared, low-generation-probability nucleotide sequences were removed to address suspected cross-contamination and a sequencing artifact. In a later analysis, a clonal expansion index for each public chain was calculated from normalized within-repertoire ranks of inferred template counts. In a later analysis, generation probabilities were computed using a VDJ recombination model fitted to out-of-frame rearrangements, and the results were checked against IGoR. In a later analysis, TCR-TCR, TCR-HLA and TCR-CMV co-occurrence was scored with hypergeometric tests, and a repertoire-size bias correction was applied to TCR pairs. In a later analysis, false discovery rates were estimated by permuting HLA or CMV assignments 20 times. In a later analysis, co-occurring TCRs were grouped with DBSCAN, and TCRdist sequence similarity was added when clustering was performed within HLA-allele-positive subsets. Repertoires with fewer than 30,000 or more than 120,000 public chains, plus five repertoires with anomalous nucleotide sharing, were excluded from co-occurrence clustering. The table comes from immuneACCESS by way of TCRdb, which keeps in-frame sequences with V and J called. Part of the clones is missing from these tables; in studies checked, under half for an unresolved V gene and the rest for unknown reasons. V and J calls and clone size are as listed in that table; D and trimming were resolved from the DNA. The table for this sample lists about 160,000 clones; about 78% of them were counted only once. The ten largest clones add up to around 1.4% of the sample.

The cohort was made up of approximately 670 healthy bone marrow donors. Cohort members were all nominally healthy when sampled, although unrecorded immune exposures were likely present. The donor tested CMV seronegative, placing the donor among the 300 to 450 seronegative members of the cohort. Every donor gave a peripheral blood sample, and the peripheral blood mononuclear cells from that sample were used for TCR beta sequencing. Genomic DNA was extracted from the blood cell samples with the Qiagen DNeasy Blood Extraction Kit. The CDR3 sequence holds 13 residues, the cysteine and phenylalanine included. The entry retains the CDR3 DNA only, 39 bases that are in frame from base 1. The germline V gene specifies SGDLS as CDR1 and YYNGEE as CDR2. At the junction V is shortened by 3 bases and J by 7 bases; bases outside the gene matches: 6.

The sequence joins TRBV9 to TRBJ1-1; 7 central nucleotides agree with TRBD1. The receptor's source is a male donor in good health and CMV-seronegative. Sequencing was done on a sample of PBMCs. The nucleotide sequence reads as follows: TGTGCCAGCAGCGGACAGGGTGTAGGTGAAGCTTTCTTT. This translates into CASSGQGVGEAFF.